One sample yielded the 7 T cell receptor beta chains listed below, sequenced in a study of blood T cell repertoires in COVID-19. Profiling relied on immunoSEQ multiplex PCR, and the TCRdb table lists in-frame clones only, not all of them. Of roughly 39,000 clones in the sample, roughly 86% were seen once. The source material was peripheral blood. The source is a man aged 45-65 years in a cohort sampled during active COVID-19.

This clone was observed a handful of times. This rearrangement joins TRBV6-5 to TRBJ1-6; TRBD1 is a possible D gene (5 bases). Germline CDR1 MNHEY, CDR2 SVGAGI. V was cut by 0 bases and J by 9 bases, with 12 bases left in between. The CDR3 sequence is 15 residues long. The CDR3 reads CASSYSGQGGSPLHF. The CDR3 DNA is TGTGCCAGCAGTTACTCAGGGCAGGGCGGTTCACCCCTCCACTTT.

The chain employs TRBV4-1 and TRBJ1-1, with a weak D call TRBD1 (6 bases). The CDR3 is 14 amino acids. CDR1 MGHRA and CDR2 YSYEKL come from the germline V gene. V was pared by 1 base and J by 4 bases, with 10 bases between. CDR3 sequence: CASSQGDRTTEAFF. The CDR3 bases are TGCGCCAGCAGCCAAGGAGACAGGACCACTGAAGCTTTCTTT.

The rearrangement joins TRBV10-3 to TRBJ2-7; a weak D match, TRBD2 (6 bases). Germline V gives CDR1 ENHRY, CDR2 SYGVKD. V was shortened by 4 bases and J by 3 bases, with 7 bases between the two germline ends. The CDR3 covers 12 residues. The CDR3 here is CAISAEGYEQYF. CDR3 sequence (DNA): TGTGCCATCAGTGCGGAGGGCTACGAGCAGTACTTC.

This clone was detected once. This chain connects TRBV21-1 to TRBJ2-4; the table's TRBD1 call for D was not verified on the DNA. TRBV21-1 is listed as a pseudogene. The CDR3 sequence is 18 residues long. The CDR3 DNA is TGTGCCAGCAGCAAAGGAATGAGGACAAGAAACAACAAAAACATTCAGTACTTC. Its translation: CASSKGMRTRNNKNIQYF.

In this sample, this clone turned up a few times. V and J are TRBV23-1 and TRBJ2-3; D is possibly TRBD2 (6 bases). TRBV23-1 is an ORF; its function is uncertain. V lost 0 bases, J lost 2 bases, and 9 bases lay in between. CDR3 size: 15 residues. The CDR3 DNA is TGCGCCAGCAGTCAATCCTCGGGAGACACAGATACGCAGTATTTT. It is translated as CASSQSSGDTDTQYF.

The chain recombines TRBV2 with TRBJ2-3, with a tentative D call TRBD1 (5 bases). This CDR3 is built from 16 residues. Per germline, CDR1 SNHLY and CDR2 FYNNEI. V lost 6 bases, J lost 1 base, and 17 bases lay in between. CDR3 DNA sequence: TGTGCCAGCAGCCCCACCCTAATAGGGGGCACAGATACGCAGTATTTT. Residues: CASSPTLIGGTDTQYF. The variable domain in full, completed from reference TRBV2 and TRBJ2-3, reads EPEVTQTPSHQVTQMGQEVILRCVPISNHLYFYWYRQILGQKVEFLVSFYNNEISEKSEIFDDQFSVERPDGSNFTLKIRSTKLEDSAMYFCASSPTLIGGTDTQYFGPGTRLTVL.

The chain's CDR3 is CASSYLGAGDTEAFF. CDR3 nucleotides: TGTGCCAGCAGTTACCTTGGGGCGGGGGACACTGAAGCTTTCTTT. The chain joins TRBV6-6 to TRBJ1-1, with TRBD1 as a possible D gene (5 bases). V dropped 2 bases and J dropped 3 bases, with 13 bases sitting between them. Germline V CDR1 and CDR2: MNHNY, SVGAGI (reference sequence). The CDR3 sequence is 15 residues long.